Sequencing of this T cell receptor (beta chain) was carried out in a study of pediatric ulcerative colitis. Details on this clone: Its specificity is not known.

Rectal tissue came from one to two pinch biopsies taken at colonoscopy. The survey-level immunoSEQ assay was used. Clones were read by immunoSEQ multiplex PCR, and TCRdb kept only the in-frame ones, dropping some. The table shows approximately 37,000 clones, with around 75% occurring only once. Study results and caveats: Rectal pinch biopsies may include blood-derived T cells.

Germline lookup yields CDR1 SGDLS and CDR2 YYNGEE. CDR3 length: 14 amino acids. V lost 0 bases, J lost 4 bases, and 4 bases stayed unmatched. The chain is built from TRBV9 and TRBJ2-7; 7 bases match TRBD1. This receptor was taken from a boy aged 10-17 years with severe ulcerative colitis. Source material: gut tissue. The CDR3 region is CASSVGQGKYEQYF. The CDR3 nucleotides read TGTGCCAGCAGCGTAGGACAGGGCAAGTACGAGCAGTACTTC.